The clone carrying this T cell receptor beta chain was observed at least ten times. Antigen: not known. A single record per CDR3 protein comes from TCRdb applying MiXCR to the multiplex PCR reads. This sample yields 200,000 to 300,000 distinct CDR3 sequences, of which 30% to 35% are seen a single time; roughly 1.1% belongs to the top ten. The data originate from a study of breast tumors, draining lymph nodes, adjacent tissues. Findings and caveats of the study: Compared with lymph nodes, tumors were less diverse; compared with nontumor tissue, more. Luminal-like breast cancer showed significantly greater tumor-nontumor repertoire similarity than basal-like breast cancer did. That most tumor T cells come from lymph nodes remained unproven.

The lymph nodes were axillary draining lymph nodes from breast cancer patients. Per germline, CDR1 DFQATT and CDR2 SNEGSKA (reference sequence). This CDR3 comprises 15 residues. V dropped 1 base and J dropped 9 bases, with 21 bases sitting between them. The chain joins TRBV20-1 to TRBJ2-5; D tentatively fits TRBD1 or TRBD2 (5 bases each). The clonotype originates from a female donor with breast cancer. Some clones in this sample may be carry-over from other donors' samples. Sample: axillary lymph node tissue. The DNA for the CDR3 is TGCAGTGCTAGAGCTTCGGGGTCAATCTCGGGGCCCCAGTACTTC. This gives the protein CSARASGSISGPQYF.